The sequence of this T cell receptor beta chain was determined in a study of beta chain features in type 1 diabetes. Every bit of the isolated RNA underwent reverse transcription, so sequencing read expressed TCRB transcripts. TCRdb's table, derived via immunoSEQ multiplex PCR, lists solely in-frame clones and lacks some. The sample holds about 260,000 clones, roughly a quarter seen once. With respect to this clone: What it recognizes is unknown.

Study results and limitations: Shorter TCRB CDR3s, moderately but significantly so, were found in Type 1 diabetes patients in all four CD4+ subsets.

J gave up 0 bases and V 4 bases, and 7 bases lay outside the gene matches. Germline V gene data show CDR1 as SQVTM and CDR2 as ANQGSEA. CDR3 size: 15 residues. The chain joins TRBV29-1 to TRBJ1-1; 8 nucleotides match TRBD1. Input material: naive CD4+ T cells from blood. This TCR derives from a woman in her 30s with type 1 diabetes. The CDR3 DNA follows: TGCAGCGTTGGTTTCGGGACAGGAATGAACACTGAAGCTTTCTTT. This encodes CSVGFGTGMNTEAFF.